Listed below are T cell receptor beta chains from one sample, sequenced in a study of blood T cell repertoires in COVID-19. Using immunoSEQ multiplex PCR, the repertoire was profiled, and TCRdb retains in-frame clones only, with some absent. The sample holds about 230,000 clones; around 92% are singletons and the top ten take roughly 4%. Sequenced: PBMCs or T cells enriched from blood (not recorded which). These receptors originate from a woman in her 30s with acute COVID-19. The CDR3 runs from the conserved cysteine through the conserved F or W. D genes are given only for firm matches. Not all rows give a size; the values are once, few, many and, for expanded clones, a class.

cdr3_aa | cdr3_nt | clone_size | j_call | d_call | v_call
CASSVATGASPGYNEQFF | TGTGCCAGCAGCGTAGCTACAGGAGCATCCCCTGGGTACAATGAGCAGTTCTTC | - | TRBJ2-1 | - | TRBV9
CASSLGLGLAGGPNEQFF | TGTGCCAGCAGCTTAGGACTGGGACTAGCGGGGGGGCCCAATGAGCAGTTCTTC | - | TRBJ2-1 | TRBD2 | TRBV11-3
CASSYTGTTKGDEQFF | TGCGCCAGCAGCTACACCGGGACAACCAAAGGGGATGAGCAGTTCTTC | - | TRBJ2-1 | - | TRBV5-1
CASSKAYWAELFF | TGTGCCAGCAGCAAAGCCTACTGGGCCGAGCTGTTTTTT | - | TRBJ2-2 | - | TRBV21-1
CASSATRGQVDQPQHF | TGTGCCAGCAGCGCGACGAGGGGACAAGTGGATCAGCCCCAGCATTTT | - | TRBJ1-5 | - | TRBV7-9
CATSRGTYTEAFF | TGTGCCACCAGCAGAGGGACATACACTGAAGCTTTCTTT | - | TRBJ1-1 | - | TRBV15
CASLPRGLTGELFF | TGTGCCAGCCTGCCCAGGGGTCTCACCGGGGAGCTGTTTTTT | - | TRBJ2-2 | - | TRBV6-5
CASSPPVGRGTGELFF | TGTGCCAGCTCACCACCAGTGGGCAGGGGCACCGGGGAGCTGTTTTTT | - | TRBJ2-2 | - | TRBV18
CAWRPGLAVTDTQYF | TGTGCCTGGAGGCCGGGACTAGCTGTCACAGATACGCAGTATTTT | - | TRBJ2-3 | TRBD2 | TRBV30
CASRLAGRIEPYEQYF | TGTGCAAGTCGCTTAGCGGGCCGAATAGAACCCTACGAGCAGTACTTC | once | TRBJ2-7 | - | TRBV12-2
CASSLHGGVGNTIYF | TGTGCCAGCAGCCTTCACGGAGGAGTAGGAAACACCATATATTTT | - | TRBJ1-3 | - | TRBV14
CASSLSGDSNYGYTF | TGCGCCAGCAGCTTGAGTGGCGACTCTAACTATGGCTACACCTTC | - | TRBJ1-2 | - | TRBV5-1
CASSPRPGNYGYTF | TGTGCCAGCAGCCCAAGGCCGGGTAACTATGGCTACACCTTC | - | TRBJ1-2 | - | TRBV7-2
CAWSVGQGANQPQHF | TGTGCCTGGAGCGTGGGACAGGGGGCCAATCAGCCCCAGCATTTT | - | TRBJ1-5 | TRBD1 | TRBV30
CASSRTVYNQPQHF | TGTGCCAGCAGTCGGACAGTTTACAATCAGCCCCAGCATTTT | - | TRBJ1-5 | - | TRBV3-1/TRBV3-2
CASSFSRRGRGSGNTIYF | TGTGCCAGCAGCTTCTCCCGCCGCGGCAGGGGCTCTGGAAACACCATATATTTT | - | TRBJ1-3 | - | TRBV7-2
CASSGQGNEKLFF | TGTGCCAGCAGCGGACAGGGTAATGAAAAACTGTTTTTT | - | TRBJ1-4 | TRBD1 | TRBV7-2
CSVEDPREKLFF | TGCAGCGTTGAAGACCCTAGGGAAAAACTGTTTTTT | once | TRBJ1-4 | - | TRBV29-1
CASSYSGGARDTQYF | TGTGCCAGCAGTTATAGCGGGGGGGCCCGGGATACGCAGTATTTT | - | TRBJ2-3 | TRBD2 | TRBV6-5
CASSSRDRGHRVQYF | TGTGCCAGCAGCTCCCGGGACAGGGGGCATCGAGTGCAGTACTTC | - | TRBJ2-7 | TRBD1 | TRBV5-4
CASSRDRGSDTQYF | TGTGCCAGCAGCCGGGACAGGGGGTCAGATACGCAGTATTTT | - | TRBJ2-3 | TRBD1 | TRBV7-3
CASRSPGDGYTF | TGTGCCAGCAGGTCCCCAGGGGATGGCTACACCTTC | - | TRBJ1-2 | - | TRBV2
CASSRDLSGRGQETQYF | TGTGCCAGCAGCCGGGACCTCTCGGGGCGGGGGCAAGAGACCCAGTACTTC | - | TRBJ2-5 | TRBD2 | TRBV5-4
CSGQGLIGYTF | TGCAGTGGACAGGGGTTAATTGGCTACACCTTC | - | TRBJ1-2 | TRBD1 | TRBV20-1
CASSSSPGIGRNEQFF | TGTGCCAGCAGCTCGTCGCCCGGGATTGGGAGGAATGAGCAGTTCTTC | - | TRBJ2-1 | - | TRBV7-3
CASSEGPGGFGELFF | TGCGCCAGCAGTGAGGGCCCAGGGGGCTTCGGGGAGCTGTTTTTT | - | TRBJ2-2 | TRBD1 | TRBV10-1
CATTSSSSGNTIYF | TGTGCCACCACTAGTTCGAGCTCTGGAAACACCATATATTTT | - | TRBJ1-3 | - | TRBV15
CASSQDWDKNTEAFF | TGTGCCAGCAGCCAAGATTGGGACAAGAACACTGAAGCTTTCTTT | - | TRBJ1-1 | - | TRBV3-1/TRBV3-2
CASSLTPAGGVETQYF | TGTGCCAGCAGCTTGACGCCAGCGGGGGGGGTGGAGACCCAGTACTTC | once | TRBJ2-5 | TRBD2 | TRBV5-5
CASSLRSSWQGIGGYTF | TGTGCCAGCAGCTTAAGGTCAAGTTGGCAGGGAATTGGTGGCTACACCTTC | once | TRBJ1-2 | - | TRBV7-2
CAISDPSNMNTEAFF | TGTGCCATCAGTGATCCCTCGAACATGAACACTGAAGCTTTCTTT | - | TRBJ1-1 | - | TRBV10-3
CASSNHPGQSNEKLFF | TGTGCCAGTAGCAATCATCCGGGACAGAGTAATGAAAAACTGTTTTTT | - | TRBJ1-4 | TRBD1 | TRBV19
CASRQGGNEKLFF | TGTGCCAGCCGACAGGGCGGGAATGAAAAACTGTTTTTT | - | TRBJ1-4 | TRBD1 | TRBV28